These T cell receptor beta chains were read from a single sample in a study of T cells in Graves' hyperthyroidism and ophthalmopathy. TCRdb re-analysed the multiplex PCR reads in MiXCR, keeping a single row per CDR3 protein. The sample lists roughly 500,000 distinct CDR3 sequences, approximately 25% occurring once. Sequencing input: blood. The receptors were gathered from a woman aged 25-40 years with Graves' ophthalmopathy. Each CDR3 is given without its conserved first and last residue. The size entry is marked missing in some rows and otherwise reads once, few, many or a size class.

V	J	size	CDR3
TRBV12-3/TRBV12-4	TRBJ2-5	few	ASSLQRGFQETQY
TRBV12-3/TRBV12-4	TRBJ1-3	.	ASSPPGSANTIY
TRBV11-2	TRBJ2-5	many	ASSVEETQY
TRBV11-2	TRBJ1-5	few	ASSSRRKTGRNQPQH
TRBV11-1	TRBJ1-3	.	VSCLANQQQGNTIY
TRBV18	TRBJ2-4	.	ASCEFPWPRVNIQY
TRBV12-5	TRBJ2-3	.	ASGFTSGGYTDTQY
TRBV15	TRBJ1-5	.	ATSRDGSQHSYRSNQPQH
TRBV4-3	TRBJ2-2	many	ASSLTRGYHGELF
TRBV6-5	TRBJ1-1	many	ASSYPDRVTEAF
TRBV12-3/TRBV12-4	TRBJ2-2	.	ASSLTGSVTGELF
TRBV12-3/TRBV12-4	TRBJ1-1	many	ASSPHRAEAF
TRBV6-1	TRBJ2-7	.	ASTKEGPRYEQY
TRBV18	TRBJ2-7	.	ASSPGTGQTYEQY
TRBV6-1	TRBJ1-1	many	ASSGPWKVGTEAF
TRBV4-3	TRBJ2-4	few	ASSQETGWGDIQY
TRBV28	TRBJ1-1	many	ASSLETGHTEAF
TRBV20-1	TRBJ2-2	many	SARIGTGNTGELF
TRBV4-1	TRBJ2-5	few	ASSLGLAGVGEETQY
TRBV28	TRBJ2-7	many	ASSTRSQGSYEQY
TRBV12-3/TRBV12-4	TRBJ1-5	many	ASRPPGMGQPQH
TRBV20-1	TRBJ2-7	many	SASSLAGGSSYEQY
TRBV12-3/TRBV12-4	TRBJ1-6	.	ASSLTRGRSTYNSPLH
TRBV11-1	TRBJ2-5	.	ASSSTLEGARGETQY
TRBV20-1	TRBJ1-5	many	SARRGSPFEPQH
TRBV19	TRBJ1-1	many	ASKVGTEAF
TRBV6-1	TRBJ1-5	.	ASSPPGQEGQPQH
TRBV20-1	TRBJ2-7	.	SASDPTGLYEQY
TRBV30	TRBJ1-2	few	AWSRTPGGNGYT
TRBV6-2/TRBV6-3	TRBJ1-2	many	ASSYTEYYGYT
TRBV6-1	TRBJ2-6	many	ASTLGSGANVLT
TRBV27	TRBJ2-7	many	ASRGSGGLNYEQY
TRBV5-1	TRBJ2-2	many	ASSLAASDTGELF
TRBV6-1	TRBJ1-1	.	ASSLRGFDTEAF
TRBV29-1	TRBJ1-1	many	SVEGNMNTEAF
TRBV6-1	TRBJ2-5	.	ASSEQGARQETQY
TRBV28	TRBJ1-1	many	ASRPQMAVAF
TRBV20-1	TRBJ1-1	many	SARRQDLNTEAF
TRBV2	TRBJ2-6	many	ASSDSGTGGGANVLT
TRBV3-1	TRBJ1-1	.	ASSHLSRTGPNTEAF
TRBV6-5	TRBJ1-3	many	ASSYSQGNGNTIY
TRBV2	TRBJ2-7	few	ASSEEVVSYEQY
TRBV3-1	TRBJ2-2	.	ASSQEDRELF
TRBV20-1	TRBJ2-5	.	SARDISGTETQY
TRBV29-1	TRBJ1-5	many	SVRAGGVNQPQH
TRBV29-1	TRBJ2-5	.	SVTGVGETQY
TRBV4-1	TRBJ1-1	many	ASSQDPTEAF
TRBV4-1	TRBJ1-2	few	ASSQTLSTGGGQGYT
TRBV20-1	TRBJ2-5	many	SARPRAQETQY
TRBV4-3	TRBJ1-1	.	ARSQDKGQGDTEAF
TRBV7-2	TRBJ2-7	once	ASSADRGDLEQY
TRBV12-3/TRBV12-4	TRBJ1-1	few	ASSFEGLGAF
TRBV6-1	TRBJ1-2	many	ASTLWGGGEGDGYT
TRBV6-1	TRBJ2-5	many	ASSDPGGETQY
TRBV27	TRBJ2-5	many	ASSLYGLDGQETQY